The rows below give T cell receptor beta chains drawn from one sample of a study of blood T cell repertoires in COVID-19. Measured with immunoSEQ multiplex PCR; TCRdb has only the in-frame clones, and not every one. The sample holds about 140,000 clones, 88% seen once. Sequencing used peripheral blood. The receptors were sampled from a woman between 55 and 75 years old with acute or convalescent COVID-19. The CDR3 runs from the conserved cysteine through the conserved F or W. Each record gives: J gene, D gene, V gene, clone size, CDR3 protein, CDR3 DNA. A D gene is named only where the DNA matches it firmly. Clone size is stated in some rows and not others, as once, few, many or a class when expanded.

j_call: TRBJ1-2
d_call: TRBD1
v_call: TRBV7-2
clone_size: -
cdr3_aa: CASSLEGQGGYGYTF
cdr3_nt: TGTGCCAGCAGCTTAGAGGGACAGGGGGGCTATGGCTACACCTTC

j_call: TRBJ2-1
d_call: TRBD2
v_call: TRBV5-1
clone_size: -
cdr3_aa: CASSLSSGGSYNEQFF
cdr3_nt: TGCGCCAGCAGCTTATCTAGCGGGGGGTCGTACAATGAGCAGTTCTTC

j_call: TRBJ2-1
d_call: -
v_call: TRBV24-1
clone_size: -
cdr3_aa: CATSDSRGLYNEQFF
cdr3_nt: TGTGCCACCAGTGATTCGCGGGGATTGTACAATGAGCAGTTCTTC

j_call: TRBJ2-3
d_call: TRBD2
v_call: TRBV28
clone_size: -
cdr3_aa: CASSPPSGGTDTQYF
cdr3_nt: TGTGCCAGCAGTCCTCCTAGCGGGGGCACAGATACGCAGTATTTT

j_call: TRBJ2-1
d_call: TRBD2
v_call: TRBV5-1
clone_size: once
cdr3_aa: CASKLAGGDGEQFF
cdr3_nt: TGCGCCAGCAAACTAGCGGGGGGTGATGGAGAGCAGTTCTTC

j_call: TRBJ1-1
d_call: TRBD1
v_call: TRBV5-6
clone_size: -
cdr3_aa: CASSLDYRGTEAFF
cdr3_nt: TGTGCCAGCAGCTTGGACTACAGGGGGACTGAAGCTTTCTTT

j_call: TRBJ1-1
d_call: TRBD1
v_call: TRBV6-5
clone_size: -
cdr3_aa: CASSSRGDTEAFF
cdr3_nt: TGTGCCAGCAGCAGCAGGGGGGACACTGAAGCTTTCTTT

j_call: TRBJ1-2
d_call: -
v_call: TRBV10-3
clone_size: -
cdr3_aa: CAISESGGGYTF
cdr3_nt: TGTGCCATCAGTGAGTCGGGGGGAGGCTACACCTTC

j_call: TRBJ2-1
d_call: -
v_call: TRBV15
clone_size: -
cdr3_aa: CAAGRDRYNEQFF
cdr3_nt: TGTGCCGCGGGACGGGACAGATACAATGAGCAGTTCTTC

j_call: TRBJ1-6
d_call: -
v_call: TRBV7-9
clone_size: -
cdr3_aa: CASSLTVYNSPLHF
cdr3_nt: TGTGCCAGCAGCTTGACTGTTTATAATTCACCCCTCCACTTT

j_call: TRBJ1-2
d_call: -
v_call: TRBV28
clone_size: -
cdr3_aa: CASSRVNYGYTF
cdr3_nt: TGTGCCAGCAGCAGGGTTAACTATGGCTACACCTTC

j_call: TRBJ1-3
d_call: -
v_call: TRBV2
clone_size: -
cdr3_aa: CASSEYLTAGNTIYF
cdr3_nt: TGTGCCAGCAGTGAATATTTGACAGCTGGAAACACCATATATTTT

j_call: TRBJ1-5
d_call: TRBD1
v_call: TRBV23-1
clone_size: once
cdr3_aa: CASRPGTGLRGGNQPQHF
cdr3_nt: TGCGCCAGCAGGCCCGGGACAGGGTTGCGTGGTGGCAATCAGCCCCAGCATTTT

j_call: TRBJ2-5
d_call: TRBD2
v_call: TRBV5-1
clone_size: -
cdr3_aa: CASSLAGTREETQYF
cdr3_nt: TGCGCCAGCAGCTTGGCCGGGACTAGGGAAGAGACCCAGTACTTC

j_call: TRBJ1-5
d_call: -
v_call: TRBV4-2
clone_size: -
cdr3_aa: CASSQDLGRNQPQHF
cdr3_nt: TGTGCCAGCAGCCAAGATCTGGGCAGAAATCAGCCCCAGCATTTT

j_call: TRBJ1-6
d_call: -
v_call: TRBV27
clone_size: -
cdr3_aa: CASSWNREGWSPLHF
cdr3_nt: TGTGCCAGCAGTTGGAACAGGGAAGGTTGGTCACCCCTCCACTTT

j_call: TRBJ1-3
d_call: -
v_call: TRBV19
clone_size: -
cdr3_aa: CASSMKAAGFGNTIYF
cdr3_nt: TGTGCCAGTAGTATGAAAGCGGCGGGGTTTGGAAACACCATATATTTT

j_call: TRBJ2-3
d_call: TRBD2
v_call: TRBV3-1/TRBV3-2
clone_size: -
cdr3_aa: CASSQEVSGGAWADTQYF
cdr3_nt: TGTGCCAGCAGCCAAGAGGTTAGCGGGGGGGCCTGGGCAGATACGCAGTATTTT

j_call: TRBJ2-7
d_call: TRBD1
v_call: TRBV10-2
clone_size: -
cdr3_aa: CASRLGQGGTYEQYF
cdr3_nt: TGCGCCAGCCGACTCGGACAGGGTGGCACCTACGAGCAGTACTTC

j_call: TRBJ2-3
d_call: TRBD2
v_call: TRBV19
clone_size: -
cdr3_aa: CASSEVAGGATDTQYF
cdr3_nt: TGTGCCAGTAGTGAAGTAGCGGGGGGGGCCACAGATACGCAGTATTTT

j_call: TRBJ1-1
d_call: -
v_call: TRBV30
clone_size: -
cdr3_aa: CAWMSQRNTEAFF
cdr3_nt: TGTGCCTGGATGAGTCAACGGAACACTGAAGCTTTCTTT